This TCR beta chain was identified during a study of T cell responses to AZD1222 COVID-19 vaccine. CDR1 MGHDK and CDR2 SYGVNS come from the germline V gene. V lost 7 bases, J lost 3 bases, and 7 bases lay in between. The CDR3 sequence is 12 residues long. Assay: immunoSEQ multiplex PCR; the TCRdb copy retains only in-frame clones and omits some. This sample yields 210,000 or so clones, of which 90% to 95% are seen a single time; more than 0.8% belongs to the top ten. This TCR was recovered from an adult in good health. The chain joins TRBV25-1 to TRBJ1-3; no reliable D call. The sequencing here drew on peripheral blood, taken on day 0 of MenACWY control vaccination. DNA for the CDR3: TGTGCCAGCAAACCGCATGGAAACACCATATATTTT. It encodes CASKPHGNTIYF. Complete variable domain (other parts from reference TRBV25-1 and TRBJ1-3): EADIYQTPRYLVIGTGKKITLECSQTMGHDKMYWYQQDPGMELHLIHYSYGVNSTEKGDLSSESTVSRIRTEHFPLTLESARPSHTSQYLCASKPHGNTIYFGEGSWLTVV.